The T cell receptor beta chain described here comes from a study of long-term antiretroviral therapy in people with HIV. Whole-study findings and limits: Versus controls, repertoires in people with HIV had narrower CDR3 length ranges. Specimens of blood were obtained during about 2004 to 2017, possibly under older ART regimens. Clones expanded before ART dominated the repertoire at all time points.

Comment on this clone: Its antigen is not identified.

Germline V CDR1 and CDR2: MNHNS, SASEGT. V lost 5 bases, J lost 5 bases, and 8 bases stayed unmatched. CDR3 length: 15 residues. The run of the v3.0 immunoSEQ assay was at survey level. In sequencing, about 35,000-50,000 T-cell genomes per sample were targeted. The protocol was immunoSEQ multiplex PCR, while the TCRdb copy is restricted to in-frame clones and leaves out a portion. The sample has 14,000 or so clones, 75% to 85% seen once. The sequence was collected from a man aged 30-40 years with HIV. The chain joins TRBV6-1 to TRBJ2-2, with 7 bases fitting TRBD1. The starting material was unsorted PBMCs, obtained 0.4 years after starting antiretroviral therapy. The CDR3 DNA sequence: TGTGCCAGCAGTCTTCAGGGGGAAGTTACCGGGGAGCTGTTTTTT. Its protein is CASSLQGEVTGELFF.